This TCR beta chain derives from a study of type 1 and type 2 diabetes patients. Study context: From PBMCs, CD4+ and CD8+ T cells were isolated by magnetic microbeads. The whole study generated 15 million to 20 million paired-end reads.

The PCR template was genomic DNA. Multiplex PCR with 30 forward and 13 reverse primers amplified the TCR beta CDR3. TCRdb passed the multiplex PCR reads through MiXCR, listing each CDR3 protein once. The top ten clones hold about 13% of a sample with around 300,000 distinct CDR3 sequences, approximately 50% of them seen once. In regard to this clonotype: Its antigen is unidentified. One end of the junction varies from germline; a read error may be responsible.

The CDR3 length is 14 residues. Germline V lookup: CDR1 DFQATT, CDR2 SNEGSKA (reference sequence). Whole-study results and caveats: Type 2 diabetes patients had few highly-expanded CD4+ clones, median one.

The clonotype comes from a man between 18 and 29 years old with type 2 diabetes. Source material: peripheral blood mononuclear cells (PBMCs). The V call is TRBV20-1, the J call TRBJ1-5; D may be TRBD1 (5 bases). In DNA, the CDR3 is TGCAGCCTTACCCATCAGGGTAGCGATCAGCCCCAGCATTTT. It yields the protein CSLTHQGSDQPQHF.